The 13 T cell receptor beta chains listed next were all sequenced from one sample in a study of blood T cell repertoires in COVID-19 (dated by TCRdb to 2019 to 2021). Libraries were constructed by the immunoSEQ multiplex PCR assay. In TCRdb, the immuneACCESS table is reduced to in-frame sequences with V and J assigned. These tables do not hold every clone; where another copy was compared, an unresolved V gene accounts for under half, and the others remain unexplained. This sample lists about 220,000 clones; 88% were detected once. Roughly 2.7% of the sample belongs to the ten largest clones. Sequencing was carried out using PBMCs or T cells enriched from blood (not recorded which). The source is a woman aged 30 to 39 who had recovered from COVID-19.

This clone was recorded a few times. V is TRBV6-5 and J is TRBJ1-5; maybe TRBD1 (6 bases). Trimming removed 6 bases from V and 2 bases from J, with 14 bases in between. This CDR3 has 15 amino acids. Germline V gene data show CDR1 as MNHEY and CDR2 as SVGAGI. This chain's CDR3 is CASSKAPGGNQPQHF. The CDR3 DNA sequence: TGTGCCAGCAGCAAGGCCCCAGGGGGCAATCAGCCCCAGCATTTT.

This clone was counted once. The chain recombines TRBV11-3 with TRBJ2-3; 9 bases match TRBD2. The CDR3 totals 16 residues. The ends lost 1 base at V and 4 bases at J; junction bases unmatched: 6. Germline-derived CDR1 and CDR2 are SGHNT and YENEEA. Written as DNA, the CDR3 is TGTGCCAGCAGCTTAGGTGGCGGGGGGGCCTCAGATACGCAGTATTTT. Protein product: CASSLGGGGASDTQYF.

This chain links TRBV11-1 with TRBJ1-1; D is ambiguous. This CDR3 is built from 11 residues. Per the germline V gene, CDR1 is SGHAT and CDR2 is FQDESV (reference sequence). V lost 5 bases and J 12 bases, leaving 13 bases between the germline ends. The DNA for the CDR3 is TGTGCCAGCAGCCCAGCACGAGGAACTTTCTTT. As protein: CASSPARGTFF.

V and J are TRBV11-2 and TRBJ1-2, with no clear D. Trimming took off 0 bases at V and 7 bases at J, with 9 bases between the two ends. Germline V gene lookup returns CDR1 SGHAT and CDR2 FQNNGV. There are 13 residues in the CDR3. The CDR3, as DNA: TGTGCCAGCAGCTTAGAAGTAGTAAGTGGCTACACCTTC. This encodes CASSLEVVSGYTF.

The CDR3 reads CSVLRGTDWNTIYF. The CDR3 DNA reads TGCAGCGTCCTCCGGGGGACTGACTGGAACACCATATATTTT. The V and J genes are TRBV29-1 and TRBJ1-3; TRBD1 might be the D (5 bases). Trimming stripped 6 bases from V and 7 bases from J, with 19 bases between. CDR1 and CDR2 from the germline V gene are SQVTM and ANQGSEA. CDR3 length: 14 amino acids.

The chain combines TRBV27 with TRBJ2-7, with 7 bases identical to TRBD1. The CDR3 is 13 amino acids. Per germline, CDR1 MNHEY and CDR2 SMNVEV (reference sequence). After removal of 4 bases from V and 5 bases from J, the junction contained 5 bases not matched to a gene. The CDR3 DNA sequence: TGTGCCAGCAGTTCTTACCAGGGGGACGAGCAGTACTTC. It specifies CASSSYQGDEQYF.

The chain carries TRBV19 and TRBJ1-2; no clear D gene. Germline lookup yields CDR1 LNHDA and CDR2 SQIVND (reference sequence). Trimming stripped 0 bases from V and 9 bases from J, with 8 bases between. The length of the CDR3 is 12 residues. Here the CDR3 reads CASSIDRRSYTF. The DNA for the CDR3 is TGTGCCAGTAGTATAGATCGTAGAAGCTACACCTTC.

The chain is built from TRBV11-2 and TRBJ2-5, with D perhaps TRBD2 (6 bases). This CDR3 spans 16 amino acids. CDR1 is SGHAT, CDR2 FQNNGV, per germline. V lost 3 bases, J lost 5 bases, and 19 bases lay in between. The CDR3 sequence: CASSLGRRGRDETQYF. In nucleotides, the CDR3 is TGTGCCAGCAGCTTGGGGCGGAGGGGCCGTGATGAGACCCAGTACTTC.

This clone occurred once. The V call is TRBV6-1, the J call TRBJ2-1; 8 bases map to TRBD2. Germline V lookup: CDR1 MNHNS, CDR2 SASEGT. V lost 2 bases and J lost 5; bases outside the gene matches: 5. The CDR3 runs 15 residues. CDR3 nucleotides: TGTGCCAGCAGTGAATCCCGCGGGGGGCACAATGAGCAGTTCTTC. Its protein is CASSESRGGHNEQFF.

The CDR3: CASSSQVNTEAFF. The DNA of the CDR3 is TGTGCCAGTAGTTCACAAGTGAACACTGAAGCTTTCTTT. J is TRBJ1-1 and V is TRBV19; D gene uncertain. CDR3 length: 13 amino acids. The V and J ends lost 5 bases and 0 bases respectively, with 7 bases between them. CDR1 and CDR2 from the germline V gene are LNHDA and SQIVND (reference sequence).

The rearrangement links TRBV2 to TRBJ2-7; weak D call: TRBD1 (7 bases). Trimming pared 5 bases from V and 3 bases from J, leaving 26 bases between. Germline V lookup: CDR1 SNHLY, CDR2 FYNNEI. The CDR3 loop spans 18 amino acids. CDR3 DNA: TGTGCCAGCAGTAGAAACCCGCTCCGACAGGGAGGTCTCTACGAGCAGTACTTC. Translated, it gives CASSRNPLRQGGLYEQYF.

The CDR3 sequence: CASSVAADPYGYTF. The CDR3 nucleotides are TGTGCCAGCAGCGTAGCGGCGGATCCCTATGGCTACACCTTC. The chain has TRBV9 and TRBJ1-2; D gene unclear. The CDR3 is 14 amino acids. Per the germline V gene, CDR1 is SGDLS and CDR2 is YYNGEE. Trimming removed 0 bases from V and 4 bases from J, with 10 bases in between. Full variable domain (rest looked up from reference TRBV9 and TRBJ1-2): DSGVTQTPKHLITATGQRVTLRCSPRSGDLSVYWYQQSLDQGLQFLIQYYNGEERAKGNILERFSAQQFPDLHSELNLSSLELGDSALYFCASSVAADPYGYTFGSGTRLTVV.

The chain carries TRBV9 and TRBJ1-2; tentatively, D is TRBD1 (6 bases). The germline V gene encodes CDR1 SGDLS and CDR2 YYNGEE. The CDR3 runs 16 residues. V dropped 0 bases and J dropped 0 bases, with 12 bases sitting between them. CDR3 residues: CASSVGNTGTNYGYTF. The CDR3 DNA reads as TGTGCCAGCAGCGTAGGGAACACAGGGACTAACTATGGCTACACCTTC.